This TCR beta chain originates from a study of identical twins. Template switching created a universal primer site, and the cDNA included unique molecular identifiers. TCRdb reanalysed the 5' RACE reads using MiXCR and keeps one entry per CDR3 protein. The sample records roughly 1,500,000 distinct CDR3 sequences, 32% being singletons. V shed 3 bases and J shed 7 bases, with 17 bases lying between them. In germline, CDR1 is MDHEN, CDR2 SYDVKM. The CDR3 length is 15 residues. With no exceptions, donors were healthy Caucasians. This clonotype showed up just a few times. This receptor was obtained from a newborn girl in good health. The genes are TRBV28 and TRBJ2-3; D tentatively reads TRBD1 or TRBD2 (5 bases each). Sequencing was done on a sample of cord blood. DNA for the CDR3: TGTGCCAGCAGTTTGGGGACGCCGGTGGTATATACGCAGTATTTT. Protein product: CASSLGTPVVYTQYF.